This entry lists 2 T cell receptor beta chains sequenced from one sample in a study of cytomegalovirus exposure and HLA in healthy donors. Amplification used 60 Vbeta primers and 13 Jbeta primers. Assay: immunoSEQ multiplex PCR; the TCRdb copy retains only in-frame clones and omits some. Here the sample spans around 200,000 clones, around four fifths being singletons. Sequenced: PBMCs. The receptors were sampled from a woman under 30 in good health and CMV-seronegative.

This chain links TRBV4-2 with TRBJ2-1, with D perhaps matching TRBD2 (5 bases). Germline V gene data show CDR1 as LGHNA and CDR2 as YNFKEQ. This CDR3 has 15 amino acids. V lost 1 base to trimming and J lost 1 base, with 8 bases between them. The CDR3 DNA reads TGTGCCAGCAGCCAAGCTAGCCGTTCCTACAATGAGCAGTTCTTC. Protein: CASSQASRSYNEQFF.

V usage is TRBV7-9 and J usage is TRBJ1-5; D not resolved. CDR1 is SEHNR, CDR2 FQNEAQ, per germline (reference sequence). Trimming removed 1 base at V and 5 bases at J, with 6 bases between. The CDR3 contains 13 residues. CDR3 loop: CASSLGLYQPQHF. DNA for the CDR3: TGTGCCAGCAGCTTAGGACTCTATCAGCCCCAGCATTTT.